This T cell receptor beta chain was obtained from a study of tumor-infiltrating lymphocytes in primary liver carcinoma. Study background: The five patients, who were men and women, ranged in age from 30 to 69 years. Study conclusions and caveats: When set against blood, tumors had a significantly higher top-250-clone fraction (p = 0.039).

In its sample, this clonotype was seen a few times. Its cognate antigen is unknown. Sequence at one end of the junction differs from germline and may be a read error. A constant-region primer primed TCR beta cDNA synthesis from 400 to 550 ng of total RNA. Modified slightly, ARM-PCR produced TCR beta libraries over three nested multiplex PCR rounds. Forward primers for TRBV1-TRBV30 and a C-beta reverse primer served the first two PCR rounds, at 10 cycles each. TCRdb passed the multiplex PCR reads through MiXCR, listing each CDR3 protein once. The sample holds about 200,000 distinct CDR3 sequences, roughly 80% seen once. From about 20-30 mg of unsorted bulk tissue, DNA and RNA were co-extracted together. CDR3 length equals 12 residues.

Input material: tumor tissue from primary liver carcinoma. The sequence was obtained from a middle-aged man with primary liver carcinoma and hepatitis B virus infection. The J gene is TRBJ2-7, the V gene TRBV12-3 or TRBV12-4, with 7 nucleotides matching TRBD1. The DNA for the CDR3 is TGTGCCAACAGTTTAGGGGGCAACGAGCAGTACTTC. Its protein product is CANSLGGNEQYF.